The source of this T cell receptor (beta chain) is a study of cytomegalovirus exposure and HLA in healthy donors. General study results and limits: In most subjects, TCR beta sequences reportedly gave accurate predictions of HLA-A and HLA-B alleles. An assumption of roughly uniform sequencing depth across donors underlay the presence/absence analyses. CMV serostatus was the sole immune exposure information available. Compared with the roughly 700-donor mean, an Asian-associated ancestry cluster reportedly had fewer N-insertions, according to a later analysis.

CDR3 length: 16 amino acids. CDR1 SEHNR and CDR2 FQNEAQ come from the germline V gene (reference sequence). As for this clone: No antigen is known for it. Its ends do not fully match the called genes, so a read error is possible.

Use of 60 Vbeta and 13 Jbeta primers characterized the PCR. The assay was immunoSEQ multiplex PCR, and TCRdb's table has in-frame clones only and misses some. Found here are around 100,000 clones, roughly 75% of them singletons; the top ten hold 1.5% to 2%. Sequencing was done on a sample of PBMCs. The chain uses TRBV7-9 and TRBJ1-1; the D gene is possibly TRBD1 (6 bases). The TCR originated in a woman in her forties in good health and CMV-seronegative. CDR3: CSSSRQGTRGNTEAFF. CDR3 nucleotides: TGTTCCAGCAGCCGTCAGGGGACCAGAGGGAACACTGAAGCTTTCTTT.